This paragraph covers one T cell receptor beta chain sequence. Its antigen is still unknown. An end of the junction does not agree with germline; a read error may underlie this. This sample is drawn from a study of tumor-infiltrating lymphocytes in primary liver carcinoma. CDR3 length: 15 amino acids. Germline V gene sequence: CDR1 SGHNT, CDR2 YYREEE (reference sequence). Using a constant-region primer together with ProtoScript II reverse transcriptase, TCR beta cDNA was made from 500 to 650 ng of total RNA. Generation of the TCR beta libraries relied on three nested multiplex PCR rounds using slightly modified ARM-PCR. The first two PCR rounds used TRBV1-TRBV30 primers with a Cbeta primer, 9 to 11 cycles each. TCRdb used MiXCR to reprocess the multiplex PCR reads, holding one entry per CDR3 protein. The repertoire holds around 70,000 distinct CDR3 sequences, 55% to 75% seen once, with 25% to 35% in the top ten.

Study findings and constraints: Just around 8-24% of top clones spanned all five tumor regions.

Both RNA and DNA were isolated together from approximately 20-30 mg of bulk tissue that had not been sorted. What was sequenced was liver tumor tissue from sampling region 4. As for subset: tumor region T4, right-lateral pole. The receptor was isolated from a man aged 35 to 55 with primary liver carcinoma and hepatitis B virus infection. The chain joins TRBV5-4 to TRBJ2-5, with D tentatively TRBD2 (6 bases). DNA of the CDR3: TGTGTCAGCAGCTTGAGCTCGGGGGTAGAAGAGACCCAGCACTTC. Protein product: CVSSLSSGVEETQHF.